Each of the 5 T cell receptor beta chains below was sequenced from the same sample in a study of patients and donors after allogeneic stem cell transplantation. TCRdb used MiXCR to reprocess the RT-PCR reads, holding one entry per CDR3 protein. The profile shows approximately 200,000 distinct CDR3 sequences, 13% to 15% of them singletons. The sample was blood, either unsorted or a sorted T cell fraction (not recorded which). The receptor set was obtained from a human donor who was either an allogeneic HSCT recipient or a stem cell or donor lymphocyte infusion donor (not recorded which). It is not recorded whose cells these are; they may come from a transplant donor.

The V call is TRBV20-1, the J call TRBJ2-1; TRBD2 aligns across 7 bases. V lost 6 bases to trimming and J lost 4 bases; unmatched junction nucleotides: 6. From germline, CDR1 is DFQATT and CDR2 SNEGSKA (reference sequence). The length of the CDR3 is 13 residues. The CDR3 region is CSAPTSAYNEQFF. CDR3 DNA sequence: TGCAGTGCCCCCACTAGCGCATACAATGAGCAGTTCTTC.

This clonotype turned up a few times. One end of the junction fails to match germline, which may point to a read error. The CDR3 spells CASSQAGTSRTFF. The CDR3, as DNA: TGCGCCAGCAGCCAAGCCGGGACTAGCCGGACCTTCTTC. The J gene is TRBJ2-7, the V gene TRBV4-1; TRBD2 agrees at 9 bases. CDR1 is MGHRA and CDR2 is YSYEKL in the germline V gene. The CDR3 extends over 13 amino acids.

The genes are TRBV6-1 and TRBJ1-2, with TRBD1 matching over 10 bases. CDR1 MNHNS and CDR2 SASEGT come from the germline V gene. The CDR3 extends over 19 amino acids. J gave up 0 bases and V 5 bases, and 15 bases lay outside the gene matches. The CDR3 DNA is TGTGCCAGCAGTACCCTTTGGGACAGGGGCCGCCCATCTAACTATGGCTACACCTTC. It is translated as CASSTLWDRGRPSNYGYTF.

This clonotype came up a few times. J is TRBJ1-2 and V is TRBV11-1, with 11 nucleotides matching TRBD1. This CDR3 is built from 14 residues. Germline V gives CDR1 SGHAT, CDR2 FQDESV (reference sequence). The V segment lost 5 bases and the J segment 7 bases; nucleotides outside the gene matches: 6. The CDR3 DNA reads TGTGCCAGCAGCCGAGGCGGGACAGGGGGTGGCTACACCTTC. It encodes CASSRGGTGGGYTF. Looking up the rest from reference TRBV11-1 and TRBJ1-2 gives the full variable domain: EAEVAQSPRYKITEKSQAVAFWCDPISGHATLYWYRQILGQGPELLVQFQDESVVDDSQLPKDRFSAERLKGVDSTLKIQPAELGDSAMYLCASSRGGTGGGYTFGSGTRLTVV.

This clonotype was observed a handful of times. The chain recombines TRBV12-3 or TRBV12-4 with TRBJ2-2; TRBD2 matches at 12 bases. The CDR3 totals 16 residues. The ends lost 7 bases at V and 2 bases at J; junction bases unmatched: 5. The CDR3 DNA is TGTGCCAGCACCCCGACTAGCGGGGGTAACACCGGGGAGCTGTTTTTT. Amino acid sequence: CASTPTSGGNTGELFF.